Described below is a single T cell receptor (beta chain) sequence and its context. Antigen: not known. CDR1 is MNHEY, CDR2 SVGAGI, per germline. The CDR3 is 15 amino acids. J was trimmed by 3 bases and V by 6 bases; bases with no gene match: 6. This sample is part of a study of shared clonotypes between healthy human individuals. Regarding the study as a whole: Against clonotypes common to all four donors, non-shared ones had lower generation probabilities. Estimated clonotype richness was generally higher in naive than memory subsets. Represented diversity, genetic and exposure-history alike, was limited by few donors.

CD45RA+ naive and CD45RA-negative memory subsets were separated from CD4+ cells. Profiled with immunoSEQ multiplex PCR; TCRdb holds only in-frame clones, not every one. Of 2 million to 2.5 million clones in the sample, approximately 93% are singletons; the top ten hold 0.39%. The sequencing input was naive CD4+ T cells from PBMCs. Subset defined: CD45RA+ positively selected. The sequence came from a man between 18 and 35 years old in good health. Some clones in this sample may be carry-over from other donors' samples. J is TRBJ1-5 and V is TRBV6-5; 9 bases line up with TRBD1. The CDR3 sequence is CASRRRTGDNQPQHF. The CDR3 nucleotides are TGTGCCAGCAGGCGGCGGACAGGGGACAATCAGCCCCAGCATTTT.